The rows below give T cell receptor beta chains drawn from one sample of a study of blood T cells in healthy people across ages. TCRdb used MiXCR to reprocess the 5' RACE reads, holding one entry per CDR3 protein. Of about 1.4 million distinct CDR3 sequences in the sample, approximately 63% were seen once. Specimen: blood. The receptor set was obtained from a man younger than 35 in good health. Both conserved end residues are part of each CDR3. A D gene is named only where the DNA matches it firmly. Some rows mark clone size as missing; the rest say once, few, many or name a class of expanded clone.

.	TRBV7-7	once	TRBJ2-1	TGTGCTAGCAGCCCAACCGGGATAAATGAGCAGTTCTTC	CASSPTGINEQFF
.	TRBV5-1	.	TRBJ2-7	TGCGCCAGCAGCTTGTCGTTGACATCACCCCTCTACGAGCAGTACTTC	CASSLSLTSPLYEQYF
.	TRBV2	.	TRBJ1-6	TGTGCCAGCAGTGCGGGACTAACGGACCTACCCCTCCACTTT	CASSAGLTDLPLHF
.	TRBV5-1	few	TRBJ1-1	TGCGCCAGCGGATGGAGCCCAGGGTCGAACACTGAAGCTTTCTTT	CASGWSPGSNTEAFF
TRBD2	TRBV20-1	.	TRBJ2-3	TGCAGTGCCCCCAAGCGGGAGGGCCGGGATACGCAGTATTTT	CSAPKREGRDTQYF
.	TRBV27	.	TRBJ2-4	TGTGCCAGCAGTACGGGACTAGCCAAAAACATTCAGTACTTC	CASSTGLAKNIQYF
TRBD1	TRBV10-3	few	TRBJ2-1	TGTGCCATCAGCCCTCCGGGACAGGGCAGCCCCAATGAGCAGTTCTTC	CAISPPGQGSPNEQFF
TRBD2	TRBV7-7	.	TRBJ2-1	TGTGCCAGCAGCCTAGGGGGACTAGCGATGAATGAGCAGTTCTTC	CASSLGGLAMNEQFF
TRBD1	TRBV28	.	TRBJ1-1	TGTGCCAGCAGTCGACCGGGACAGATGAACACTGAAGCTTTCTTT	CASSRPGQMNTEAFF
TRBD1	TRBV5-1	few	TRBJ2-3	TGCGCCAGCAGCTTGCAGGGGGCGCCTCTTTCAGATACGCAGTATTTT	CASSLQGAPLSDTQYF
.	TRBV4-1	few	TRBJ1-2	TGCGCCAGCAGCCCAGCGACGGGCGAAAACTATGGCTACACCTTC	CASSPATGENYGYTF
TRBD2	TRBV7-6	.	TRBJ2-7	TGTGCCAGCAGCCCCGCGGGAGGGGGGCTTGGCGAGCAGTACTTC	CASSPAGGGLGEQYF